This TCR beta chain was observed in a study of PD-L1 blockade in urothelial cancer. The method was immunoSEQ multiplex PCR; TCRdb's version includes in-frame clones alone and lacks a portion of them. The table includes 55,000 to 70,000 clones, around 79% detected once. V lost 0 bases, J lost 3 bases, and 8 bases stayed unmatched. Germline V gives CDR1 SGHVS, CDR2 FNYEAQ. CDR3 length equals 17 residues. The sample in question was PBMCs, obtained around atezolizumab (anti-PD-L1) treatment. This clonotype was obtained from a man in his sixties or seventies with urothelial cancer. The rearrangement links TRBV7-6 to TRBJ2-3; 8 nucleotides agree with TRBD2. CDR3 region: CASSLASAGRVTDTQYF. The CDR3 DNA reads TGTGCCAGCAGCTTAGCATCGGCCGGGAGGGTGACAGATACGCAGTATTTT.